These 21 T cell receptor beta chains came from one sample sequenced in a study of CD8 T cells in Susac syndrome. Random-hexamer reverse transcription was applied to about 0.45 to 1 ug RNA. TCRdb processed the immunoSEQ multiplex PCR reads anew with MiXCR; each CDR3 protein has one entry. The sample shows 65,000 to 75,000 distinct CDR3 sequences, 95% of them seen only once. Material: CD8+ T cells from PBMCs. The receptor source for this set is a human donor in good health.

The chain uses TRBV13 and TRBJ1-1; 7 nucleotides match TRBD1. Trimming at V came to 0 bases and at J to 10 bases, leaving 5 bases not matched to a gene. Germline V lookup: CDR1 PRHDT, CDR2 FYEKMQ (reference sequence). The CDR3 spans 13 residues. CDR3 bases: TGTGCCAGCAGCTTAGGGGGGCACAGGGGAGCTTTCTTT. Amino acids: CASSLGGHRGAFF.

V usage is TRBV9 and J usage is TRBJ1-1; no firm D call. With 3 bases removed from V and 3 bases from J, the gap between germline ends came to 9 bases. CDR1 is SGDLS and CDR2 is YYNGEE in the germline V gene. The CDR3 totals 13 residues. CDR3 nucleotides: TGTGCCAGCAGCGAGACCGACCACACTGAAGCTTTCTTT. It yields the protein CASSETDHTEAFF.

The CDR3 spells CATSRGPGTGSPYEQYF. CDR3 coding DNA: TGTGCCACCAGCAGAGGTCCAGGGACAGGGTCACCTTACGAGCAGTACTTC. The V call is TRBV15, the J call TRBJ2-7; 9 nucleotides agree with TRBD1. There are 17 residues in the CDR3. CDR1 and CDR2 from the germline V gene are LNHNV and YYDKDF (reference sequence). V lost 1 base and J lost 4; bases outside the gene matches: 11.

In this sample, this clonotype turned up once. V and J are TRBV5-1 and TRBJ2-1, with 10 bases aligning to TRBD1. V gave up 4 bases and J gave up 10 bases; unmatched junction bases: 11. The CDR3 totals 15 residues. Germline V gives CDR1 SGHRS, CDR2 YFSETQ. This CDR3 reads CASSIDRGLAREQFF. The CDR3, as DNA: TGCGCCAGCAGCATCGACAGGGGGCTCGCTCGAGAGCAGTTCTTC. Variable domain in full (rest from reference TRBV5-1 and TRBJ2-1): KAGVTQTPRYLIKTRGQQVTLSCSPISGHRSVSWYQQTPGQGLQFLFEYFSETQRNKGNFPGRFSGRQFSNSRSEMNVSTLELGDSALYLCASSIDRGLAREQFFGPGTRLTVL.

The gene calls are TRBV5-1 and TRBJ2-2; D gene unclear. The CDR3 covers 15 residues. CDR1 is SGHRS and CDR2 is YFSETQ in the germline V gene. The germline V and J ends were trimmed by 4 bases and 0 bases, with 10 bases remaining between them. The CDR3 DNA reads TGCGCCAGCAGCCCGGATGGCGCGAACACCGGGGAGCTGTTTTTT. The encoded protein is CASSPDGANTGELFF.

This sequence joins TRBV9 and TRBJ2-7; 10 bases match TRBD2. V shed 2 bases, J shed 0 bases, and the junction held 2 bases outside the gene matches. Germline loops: CDR1 SGDLS, CDR2 YYNGEE. The CDR3 has 15 residues. Here the CDR3 DNA reads TGTGCCAGCAGCGTGGGGACTAGCGTCTCCTACGAGCAGTACTTC. Protein: CASSVGTSVSYEQYF.

The chain couples TRBV7-6 to TRBJ1-5, with D tentatively TRBD1 (5 bases). The CDR3 runs to 14 residues. V was trimmed by 1 base and J by 7 bases, leaving 11 bases between them. Germline CDR1 reads SGHVS; CDR2 reads FNYEAQ. The DNA for the CDR3 is TGTGCCAGCAGCTTAGAGGCAGGGTCACAGCCCCAGCATTTT. The encoded protein is CASSLEAGSQPQHF.

The chain is built from TRBV7-9 and TRBJ2-7; no clear D. The CDR3 has 12 residues. Deletions cut 5 bases from V and 5 bases from J, with 10 bases between. Per the germline V gene, CDR1 is SEHNR and CDR2 is FQNEAQ (reference sequence). The CDR3 DNA reads TGTGCCAGCAGCCTACCTCTCCACGAGCAGTACTTC. Amino acids: CASSLPLHEQYF.

CDR3 sequence: CASSLIRVGHGYTF. CDR3 DNA: TGTGCCAGCAGCCTCATCAGGGTGGGGCACGGCTACACCTTC. This chain connects TRBV7-9 to TRBJ1-2; D might be TRBD1 (5 bases). Germline assignment: CDR1 SEHNR and CDR2 FQNEAQ (reference sequence). Trimming cost V 5 bases and J 8 bases, with 18 bases left between them. The CDR3 loop spans 14 amino acids.

This chain joins TRBV19 and TRBJ2-7; possible D gene TRBD1, 6 bases. Trimming took 3 bases from V and 7 from J, leaving 13 bases between them. Germline lookup yields CDR1 LNHDA and CDR2 SQIVND (reference sequence). The CDR3 is 13 amino acids. In DNA form, the CDR3 reads TGTGCCAGTAGTATTCAACAGGGATGGGAGCAGTACTTC. This translates into CASSIQQGWEQYF.

The CDR3 here is CASSPLTSSSTEAFF. For the CDR3, the DNA is TGTGCCAGCAGCCCACTGACATCGTCTAGCACTGAAGCTTTCTTT. The chain carries TRBV3-1 and TRBJ1-1; unclear D gene. The CDR3 is 15 residues long. Germline values: CDR1 LGHDT, CDR2 YNNKEL (reference sequence). V was clipped by 4 bases and J by 4 bases, with 16 bases between them.

This clonotype is a singleton in its sample. This chain links TRBV5-1 with TRBJ2-3; the D is unclear. V was shortened by 4 bases and J by 2 bases, with 17 bases between the two germline ends. The germline V gene encodes CDR1 SGHRS and CDR2 YFSETQ. CDR3 length: 16 amino acids. CDR3 amino acids: CASSLGWTPFTDTQYF. The DNA of the CDR3 is TGCGCCAGCAGCCTGGGGTGGACCCCCTTCACAGATACGCAGTATTTT.

The chain is built from TRBV4-3 and TRBJ1-2; perhaps TRBD1 as D (5 bases). V was trimmed by 0 bases and J by 4 bases, leaving 12 bases between them. The CDR3 length is 15 residues. Germline-derived CDR1 and CDR2 are LGHNA and YSLEER. The CDR3 is CASSQDQGGPYGYTF. In DNA, the CDR3 is TGCGCCAGCAGCCAAGATCAGGGCGGCCCCTATGGCTACACCTTC.

The chain combines TRBV2 with TRBJ2-3, with D hard to call. This CDR3 has 10 residues. CDR1 is SNHLY and CDR2 is FYNNEI in the germline V gene. With 9 bases removed from V and 3 bases from J, the gap between germline ends came to 4 bases. The CDR3 nucleotides are TGTGCCAGACGAACAGATACGCAGTATTTT. Residues: CARRTDTQYF.

This clonotype was detected once. J is TRBJ2-7 and V is TRBV3-1; unclear D gene. V was shortened by 2 bases and J by 2 bases, with 7 bases between the two germline ends. CDR1 and CDR2 (germline): LGHDT, YNNKEL (reference sequence). CDR3 length: 13 residues. The CDR3 region has the DNA TGTGCCAGCAGCCAAAGGTCCGCCTACGAGCAGTACGTC. Protein sequence: CASSQRSAYEQYV.

The chain couples TRBV19 to TRBJ1-5; maybe TRBD1 (6 bases). V was cut by 7 bases and J by 7 bases, with 11 bases left in between. This CDR3 has 12 residues. The germline V gene encodes CDR1 LNHDA and CDR2 SQIVND (reference sequence). Here the CDR3 reads CASTLGGQPQHF. In DNA, the CDR3 is TGTGCCAGTACCCTAGGGGGGCAGCCCCAGCATTTT.

The chain employs TRBV7-2 and TRBJ2-1; tentatively, D is TRBD2 (6 bases). Trimming removed 3 bases at V and 0 bases at J, with 9 bases between. The CDR3 extends over 15 amino acids. Germline CDR1 reads SGHTA; CDR2 reads FQGNSA. In DNA, the CDR3 is TGTGCCAGCAGCTTGGGACTCAGCTCCTACAATGAGCAGTTCTTC. Its protein product is CASSLGLSSYNEQFF.

The chain links TRBV19 to TRBJ1-5; 8 nucleotides agree with TRBD1. CDR1 is LNHDA, CDR2 SQIVND, per germline (reference sequence). V shed 6 bases, J shed 5 bases, and the junction held 9 bases outside the gene matches. This CDR3 has 15 residues. The CDR3 loop reads CASRMDRVEDQPQHF. The CDR3 coding sequence is TGTGCCAGTAGAATGGACAGGGTGGAGGATCAGCCCCAGCATTTT.

The gene calls are TRBV7-9 and TRBJ1-1, with 9 bases fitting TRBD1. Germline values: CDR1 SEHNR, CDR2 FQNEAQ (reference sequence). Trimming at V came to 4 bases and at J to 5 bases, leaving 5 bases not matched to a gene. This CDR3 spans 14 amino acids. As DNA, the CDR3 is TGTGCCAGCAGCTCTAACAGGGGGCATACTGAAGCTTTCTTT. This encodes CASSSNRGHTEAFF.

This clonotype has only one observation. The chain employs TRBV11-2 and TRBJ2-7; D is unclear. CDR1 is SGHAT, CDR2 FQNNGV, per germline. Trimming shortened V by 2 bases and J by 0 bases, and 11 bases separated the two germline ends. The CDR3 is 15 amino acids. DNA of the CDR3: TGTGCCAGCAGCTTAATAGGGCAGAGCTCCTACGAGCAGTACTTC. Its protein is CASSLIGQSSYEQYF.

The J gene is TRBJ2-7, the V gene TRBV7-2; TRBD1 might be the D (5 bases). The ends were cut back, 3 bases at V and 3 bases at J, with 12 bases in the middle. The CDR3 runs 14 residues. Germline V gene sequence: CDR1 SGHTA, CDR2 FQGNSA. The CDR3 here is CASSFDRGDYEQYV. In DNA, the CDR3 is TGTGCCAGCAGCTTCGATAGGGGTGACTACGAGCAGTACGTC.